This T cell receptor (beta chain) was identified in a study of cytomegalovirus exposure and HLA in healthy donors. At the level of the study: The Caucasian-associated ancestry cluster held roughly 81% of around 380 genotyped donors. Study-wide results and caveats: TCR beta V- and J-gene trimming was later associated with a missense DCLRE1C variant. The productive fraction for most TCR beta V segments was about 87% or about 30% in an earlier analysis. In a later analysis, donors in an Asian-associated ancestry cluster reportedly had fewer N-insertions in productive TCRs than the cohort mean.

The PCR contained 60 Vbeta and 13 Jbeta primers. The table came from immunoSEQ multiplex PCR; TCRdb's copy has only in-frame clones and leaves some out. The profile shows under 200,000 clones, roughly 81% of them singletons. This clone was counted at least ten times. Its target is unknown. This TCR derives from a woman aged 45 to 65 in good health and CMV-seronegative. Material for sequencing was PBMCs.

This CDR3 is CASSVEGHGGYGYTF. Here the CDR3 DNA reads TGTGCCAGCAGTGTGGAGGGGCACGGGGGCTATGGCTACACCTTC. This sequence joins TRBV2 and TRBJ1-2; TRBD1 might be the D (5 bases). CDR3 length equals 15 residues. The germline V gene has CDR1 SNHLY and CDR2 FYNNEI. Trimming took off 4 bases at V and 4 bases at J, with 16 bases between the two ends. Full variable domain (rest looked up from reference TRBV2 and TRBJ1-2): EPEVTQTPSHQVTQMGQEVILRCVPISNHLYFYWYRQILGQKVEFLVSFYNNEISEKSEIFDDQFSVERPDGSNFTLKIRSTKLEDSAMYFCASSVEGHGGYGYTFGSGTRLTVV.